This TCR beta chain was identified in a study of early T cells in non-severe SARS-CoV-2 infection. Study details: Sequencing of bulk RNA from unsorted whole blood was done, without chain pairing.

This clonotype was counted at least ten times. The antigen is undetermined. General study results and limits: Sequences matched to VDJdb favored anti-spike CD8 responses, while private and CD4 specificities were missed.

In the library, individual cDNA molecules carried attached unique molecular identifiers. MiXCR was run by TCRdb on the 5' RACE reads, yielding one entry per CDR3 protein. The sample gives roughly 76,000 distinct CDR3 sequences, 9% to 15% of which show up once; around 4.3% is in the top ten. With 1 base removed from V and 5 bases from J, the gap between germline ends came to 11 bases. The CDR3 runs 14 residues. Sequencing was done on a sample of whole blood. V gene TRBV12-3 or TRBV12-4 combines with J gene TRBJ1-1; possible D gene TRBD1, 6 bases. The TCR was taken from an adult who was a healthcare worker with PCR-confirmed SARS-CoV-2 infection or an uninfected control (not recorded which). The CDR3 coding sequence is TGTGCCAGCAGTTTAGGGGGGGCGAAAACTGAAGCTTTCTTT. Protein product: CASSLGGAKTEAFF.